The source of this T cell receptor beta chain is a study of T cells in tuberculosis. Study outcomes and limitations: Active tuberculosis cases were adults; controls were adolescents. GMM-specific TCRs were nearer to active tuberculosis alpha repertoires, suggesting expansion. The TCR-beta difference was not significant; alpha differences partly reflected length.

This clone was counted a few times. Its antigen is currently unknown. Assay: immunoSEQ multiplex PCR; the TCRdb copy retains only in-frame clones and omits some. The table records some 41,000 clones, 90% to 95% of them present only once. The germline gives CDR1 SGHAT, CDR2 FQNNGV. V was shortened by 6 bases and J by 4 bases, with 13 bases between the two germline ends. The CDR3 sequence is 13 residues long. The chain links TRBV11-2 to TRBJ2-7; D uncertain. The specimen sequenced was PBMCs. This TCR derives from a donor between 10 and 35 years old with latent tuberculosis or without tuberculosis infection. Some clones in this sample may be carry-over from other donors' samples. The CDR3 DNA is TGTGCCAGCAGTTTTCGAGCCGGGTACGAGCAGTACTTC. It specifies CASSFRAGYEQYF.